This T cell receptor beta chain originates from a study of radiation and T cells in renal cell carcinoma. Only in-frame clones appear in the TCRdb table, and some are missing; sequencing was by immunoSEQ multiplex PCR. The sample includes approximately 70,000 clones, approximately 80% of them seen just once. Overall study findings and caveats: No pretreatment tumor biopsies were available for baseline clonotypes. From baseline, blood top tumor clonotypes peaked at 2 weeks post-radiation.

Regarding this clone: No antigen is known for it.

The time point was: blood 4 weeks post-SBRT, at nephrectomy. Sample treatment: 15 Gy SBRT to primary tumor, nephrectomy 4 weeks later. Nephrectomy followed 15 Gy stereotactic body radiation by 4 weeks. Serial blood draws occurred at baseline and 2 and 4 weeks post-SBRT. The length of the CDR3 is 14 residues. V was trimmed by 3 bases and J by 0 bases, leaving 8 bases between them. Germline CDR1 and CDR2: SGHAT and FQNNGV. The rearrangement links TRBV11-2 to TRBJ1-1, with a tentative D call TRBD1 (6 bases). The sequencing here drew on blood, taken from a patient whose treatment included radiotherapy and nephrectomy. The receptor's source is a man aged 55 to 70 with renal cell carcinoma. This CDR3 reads CASSFNRVNTEAFF. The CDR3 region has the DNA TGTGCCAGCAGCTTTAACAGGGTGAACACTGAAGCTTTCTTT.